The 18 T cell receptor beta chains presented below share a single source sample, sequenced in a study of T cell changes during pregnancy in multiple sclerosis. Clones were read by immunoSEQ multiplex PCR, and TCRdb kept only the in-frame ones, dropping some. The sample consists of some 43,000 clones, about nine tenths of them appearing once. Sequences were derived from peripheral blood, sampled in the first trimester of pregnancy. These receptors were taken from a female donor in good health, enrolled as a control in a pregnancy study.

The chain has TRBV7-9 and TRBJ2-3; the match to TRBD2 covers 11 bases. The junction had 2 bases not matched to a gene; V was cut back by 3 bases and J by 3 bases. The CDR3 is 15 amino acids. CDR1 and CDR2 from the germline V gene are SEHNR and FQNEAQ (reference sequence). CDR3 in amino acids: CASSFSGGATDTQYF. Here the CDR3 DNA reads TGTGCCAGCAGCTTTAGCGGGGGGGCGACAGATACGCAGTATTTT. The variable domain in full, completed from reference TRBV7-9 and TRBJ2-3, reads DTGVSQNPRHKITKRGQNVTFRCDPISEHNRLYWYRQTLGQGPEFLTYFQNEAQLEKSRLLSDRFSAERPKGSFSTLEIQRTEQGDSAMYLCASSFSGGATDTQYFGPGTRLTVL.

The chain employs TRBV5-1 and TRBJ2-3, with D unclear. Trimming took off 0 bases at V and 6 bases at J, with 5 bases between the two ends. This CDR3 is 12 amino acids long. From germline, CDR1 is SGHRS and CDR2 YFSETQ. Written as DNA, the CDR3 is TGCGCCAGCAGCTTGGCCCAGGATACGCAGTATTTT. Amino acids: CASSLAQDTQYF.

The rearrangement joins TRBV30 to TRBJ2-3; D remains ambiguous. Deletions cut 0 bases from V and 4 bases from J, with 14 bases between. The germline CDR1 and CDR2 sequences are GTSNPN and SVGIG (reference sequence). The CDR3 extends over 15 amino acids. CDR3 sequence reads: CAWSVLVVASDTQYF. CDR3 bases: TGTGCCTGGAGTGTACTGGTGGTAGCCTCAGATACGCAGTATTTT.

V and J are TRBV9 and TRBJ1-1; TRBD1 matches at 12 bases. The J segment lost 6 bases and the V segment lost 0 bases, leaving 6 bases of the junction unmatched. The V gene's germline CDR1 is SGDLS and CDR2 YYNGEE. There are 16 residues in the CDR3. CDR3 residues: CASSVVGTGGASEAFF. CDR3 nucleotide sequence: TGTGCCAGCAGCGTAGTAGGGACAGGGGGCGCGTCTGAAGCTTTCTTT.

The V call is TRBV6-4, the J call TRBJ1-1; D ambiguous. The germline V and J ends were trimmed by 6 bases and 2 bases, with 19 bases remaining between them. Germline-derived CDR1 and CDR2 are MRHNA and SNTAGT. This CDR3 has 16 amino acids. As DNA, the CDR3 is TGTGCCAGCAGAGAGGTGTTTCCGAATCGCAACACTGAAGCTTTCTTT. Encoded protein: CASREVFPNRNTEAFF.

The CDR3 bases are TGCGCCAGCAGCTTGCTGTCAGGCAACCAAGAGACCCAGTACTTC. Its translation: CASSLLSGNQETQYF. The V gene is TRBV5-1, the J gene TRBJ2-5, with D unresolved. Trimming removed 1 base at V and 0 bases at J, with 10 bases between. From germline, CDR1 is SGHRS and CDR2 YFSETQ. The CDR3 is 15 amino acids.

V and J are TRBV7-9 and TRBJ2-3; D uncertain. Germline V gives CDR1 SEHNR, CDR2 FQNEAQ (reference sequence). CDR3 size: 15 residues. The germline V and J ends were trimmed by 5 bases and 1 base, with 13 bases remaining between them. The chain's CDR3 is CASSPSPSGTDTQYF. The CDR3 DNA reads TGTGCCAGCAGCCCGTCGCCTTCGGGCACAGATACGCAGTATTTT. Based on the CDR3 plus reference TRBV7-9 and TRBJ2-3, the full variable domain is DTGVSQNPRHKITKRGQNVTFRCDPISEHNRLYWYRQTLGQGPEFLTYFQNEAQLEKSRLLSDRFSAERPKGSFSTLEIQRTEQGDSAMYLCASSPSPSGTDTQYFGPGTRLTVL.

This rearrangement joins TRBV19 to TRBJ2-1; TRBD2 matches 7 bases. This CDR3 is built from 15 residues. The germline V gene has CDR1 LNHDA and CDR2 SQIVND (reference sequence). With V trimmed by 6 bases and J by 7 bases, 12 bases remained unmatched. CDR3 in DNA: TGTGCCAGTAGCCAGGCGGGAGTGAGGGTAAATGAGCAGTTCTTC. It specifies CASSQAGVRVNEQFF. Based on the CDR3 plus reference TRBV19 and TRBJ2-1, the full variable domain is DGGITQSPKYLFRKEGQNVTLSCEQNLNHDAMYWYRQDPGQGLRLIYYSQIVNDFQKGDIAEGYSVSREKKESFPLTVTSAQKNPTAFYLCASSQAGVRVNEQFFGPGTRLTVL.

The chain recombines TRBV7-2 with TRBJ1-2, with D possibly TRBD1 on 5 matching bases. From germline, CDR1 is SGHTA and CDR2 FQGNSA. The ends were cut back, 5 bases at V and 4 bases at J, with 8 bases in the middle. The CDR3 extends over 12 amino acids. The CDR3: CASSTDTYGYTF. CDR3 in DNA: TGTGCCAGCAGCACGGACACCTATGGCTACACCTTC.

In this sample, this clone is medium-sized. CDR3 loop: CASSTWTGRDTQYF. CDR3 DNA: TGTGCCAGTAGTACTTGGACAGGGAGAGATACGCAGTATTTT. V and J are TRBV19 and TRBJ2-3; 8 bases fit TRBD1. CDR3 length equals 14 residues. V lost 4 bases, J lost 5 bases, and 5 bases stayed unmatched. Germline values: CDR1 LNHDA, CDR2 SQIVND (reference sequence).

J is TRBJ2-3 and V is TRBV2; a weak D match, TRBD1 (5 bases). Deletions cut 7 bases from V and 6 bases from J, with 17 bases between. The V gene's germline CDR1 is SNHLY and CDR2 FYNNEI. This CDR3 comprises 14 residues. The CDR3 nucleotides are TGTGCCAGCACCCAAACTGCAGGGTACGATACGCAGTATTTT. This translates into CASTQTAGYDTQYF. Variable domain in full (rest from reference TRBV2 and TRBJ2-3): EPEVTQTPSHQVTQMGQEVILRCVPISNHLYFYWYRQILGQKVEFLVSFYNNEISEKSEIFDDQFSVERPDGSNFTLKIRSTKLEDSAMYFCASTQTAGYDTQYFGPGTRLTVL.

The chain joins TRBV30 to TRBJ2-4, with D possibly matching TRBD2 (7 bases). There are 15 residues in the CDR3. V was trimmed by 2 bases and J by 1 base, leaving 12 bases between them. Germline V gene lookup returns CDR1 GTSNPN and CDR2 SVGIG (reference sequence). The CDR3 nucleotides read TGTGCCTGGAGTCGTGGGGGGGCGGCCAAAAACATTCAGTACTTC. Its protein is CAWSRGGAAKNIQYF.

The chain combines TRBV27 with TRBJ2-7, with TRBD2 as a possible D gene (6 bases). Trimming removed 3 bases from V and 1 base from J, with 10 bases in between. This CDR3 comprises 14 residues. CDR1 and CDR2 (germline): MNHEY, SMNVEV (reference sequence). Here the CDR3 reads CASSLASVSYEQYF. The CDR3 nucleotides read TGTGCCAGCAGTTTGGCTAGCGTTTCCTACGAGCAGTACTTC.

V gene TRBV11-2 combines with J gene TRBJ2-1, with 7 positions matching TRBD2. V shed 5 bases and J 5 bases; nucleotides not matched to a gene: 9. The germline CDR1 and CDR2 sequences are SGHAT and FQNNGV. The length of the CDR3 is 15 residues. Here the CDR3 reads CASSPDQGGNNEQFF. CDR3 coding DNA: TGTGCCAGCAGCCCAGACCAGGGAGGGAACAATGAGCAGTTCTTC. Based on the CDR3 plus reference TRBV11-2 and TRBJ2-1, the full variable domain is EAGVAQSPRYKIIEKRQSVAFWCNPISGHATLYWYQQILGQGPKLLIQFQNNGVVDDSQLPKDRFSAERLKGVDSTLKIQPAKLEDSAVYLCASSPDQGGNNEQFFGPGTRLTVL.

The rearrangement joins TRBV7-2 to TRBJ2-2, with 7 bases aligning to TRBD1. Germline assignment: CDR1 SGHTA and CDR2 FQGNSA. Trimming removed 1 base from V and 6 bases from J; junction bases left unmatched: 5. The CDR3 totals 15 residues. The CDR3 loop is CASSLGTGVSGELFF. The DNA of the CDR3 is TGTGCCAGCAGCTTAGGGACAGGTGTCTCCGGGGAGCTGTTTTTT.

The chain is built from TRBV10-3 and TRBJ2-7; 9 nucleotides line up with TRBD2. Germline-derived CDR1 and CDR2 are ENHRY and SYGVKD. The CDR3 has 19 amino acids. With V trimmed by 2 bases and J by 1 base, 15 bases remained unmatched. CDR3 DNA: TGTGCCATCAGTGAGGGGTTTTTAAATTTAGCGGGAGAGTCCTACGAGCAGTACTTC. Residues: CAISEGFLNLAGESYEQYF.

This clone was counted a single time. The chain joins TRBV7-2 to TRBJ2-2; 8 bases are a match to TRBD1. CDR1 is SGHTA and CDR2 is FQGNSA in the germline V gene. Trimming removed 5 bases from V and 7 bases from J; junction bases left unmatched: 18. There are 18 residues in the CDR3. CDR3 DNA: TGTGCCAGCAGCGCCGAACGTCGAGGACAGGGTATTATCGGGGAGCTGTTTTTT. This gives the protein CASSAERRGQGIIGELFF.

The sample holds one count of this clone. The chain recombines TRBV28 with TRBJ1-1; D remains unclear. Germline V gene lookup returns CDR1 MDHEN and CDR2 SYDVKM. Trimming left V 10 bases short and J 2 bases short, with 8 bases between. The CDR3 runs 11 residues. CDR3: CATNSNTEAFF. CDR3 in DNA: TGTGCCACCAACAGTAACACTGAAGCTTTCTTT.